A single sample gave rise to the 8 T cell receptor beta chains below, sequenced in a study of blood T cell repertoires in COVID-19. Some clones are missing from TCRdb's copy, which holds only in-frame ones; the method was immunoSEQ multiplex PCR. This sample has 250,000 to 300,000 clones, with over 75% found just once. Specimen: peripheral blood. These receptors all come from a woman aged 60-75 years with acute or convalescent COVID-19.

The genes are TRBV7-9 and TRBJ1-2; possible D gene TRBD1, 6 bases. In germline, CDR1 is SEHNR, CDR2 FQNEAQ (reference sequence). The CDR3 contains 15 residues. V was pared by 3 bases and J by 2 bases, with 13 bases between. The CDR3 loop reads CASSFGTPLNYGYTF. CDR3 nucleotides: TGTGCCAGCAGCTTCGGGACACCTTTAAACTATGGCTACACCTTC.

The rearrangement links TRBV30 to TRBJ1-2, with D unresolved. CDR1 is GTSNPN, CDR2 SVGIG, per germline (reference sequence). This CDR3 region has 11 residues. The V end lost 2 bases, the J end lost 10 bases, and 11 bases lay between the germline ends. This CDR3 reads CAWSLDTYYTF. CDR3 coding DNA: TGTGCCTGGAGTCTTGACACCTACTACACCTTC.

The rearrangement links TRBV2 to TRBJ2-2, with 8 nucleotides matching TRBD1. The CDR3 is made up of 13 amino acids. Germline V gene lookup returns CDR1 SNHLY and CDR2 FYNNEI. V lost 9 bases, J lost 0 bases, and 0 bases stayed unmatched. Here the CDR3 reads CARQGANTGELFF. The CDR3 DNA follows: TGTGCCAGACAGGGGGCGAACACCGGGGAGCTGTTTTTT.

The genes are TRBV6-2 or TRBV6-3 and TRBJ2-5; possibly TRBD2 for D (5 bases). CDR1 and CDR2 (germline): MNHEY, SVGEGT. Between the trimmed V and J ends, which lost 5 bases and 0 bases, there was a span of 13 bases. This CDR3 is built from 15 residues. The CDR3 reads CASSTTLEYQETQYF. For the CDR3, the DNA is TGTGCCAGCAGTACCACACTAGAATACCAAGAGACCCAGTACTTC.

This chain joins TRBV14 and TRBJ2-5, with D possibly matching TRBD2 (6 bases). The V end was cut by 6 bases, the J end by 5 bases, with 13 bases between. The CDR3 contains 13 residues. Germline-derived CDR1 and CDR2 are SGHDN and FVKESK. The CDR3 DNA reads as TGTGCCAGCAGTCCGTCTGGGGGGGAGACCCAGTACTTC. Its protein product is CASSPSGGETQYF. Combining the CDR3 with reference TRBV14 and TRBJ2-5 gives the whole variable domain EAGVTQFPSHSVIEKGQTVTLRCDPISGHDNLYWYRRVMGKEIKFLLHFVKESKQDESGMPNNRFLAERTGGTYSTLKVQPAELEDSGVYFCASSPSGGETQYFGPGTRLLVL.

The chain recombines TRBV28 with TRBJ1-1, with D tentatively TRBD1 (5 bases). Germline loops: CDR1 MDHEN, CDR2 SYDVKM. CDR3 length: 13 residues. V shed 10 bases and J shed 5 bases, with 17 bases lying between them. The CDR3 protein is CAISMGLGTEAFF. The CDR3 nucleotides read TGTGCCATTTCCATGGGGCTTGGGACTGAAGCTTTCTTT.

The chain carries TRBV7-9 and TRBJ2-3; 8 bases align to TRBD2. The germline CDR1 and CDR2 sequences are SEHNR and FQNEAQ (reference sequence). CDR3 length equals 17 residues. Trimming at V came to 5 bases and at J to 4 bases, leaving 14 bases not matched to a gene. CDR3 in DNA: TGTGCCAGCAGCCGAACCCGAGGGACTAGGGGTGCAGATACGCAGTATTTT. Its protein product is CASSRTRGTRGADTQYF.

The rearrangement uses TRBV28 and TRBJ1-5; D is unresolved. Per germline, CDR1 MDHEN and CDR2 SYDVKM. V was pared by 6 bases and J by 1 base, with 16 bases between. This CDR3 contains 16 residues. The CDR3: CASRVTVTRSNQPQHF. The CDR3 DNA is TGTGCCAGCAGGGTTACAGTCACTCGGAGCAATCAGCCCCAGCATTTT. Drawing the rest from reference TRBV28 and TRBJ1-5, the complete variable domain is DVKVTQSSRYLVKRTGEKVFLECVQDMDHENMFWYRQDPGLGLRLIYFSYDVKMKEKGDIPEGYSVSREKKERFSLILESASTNQTSMYLCASRVTVTRSNQPQHFGDGTRLSIL.